The clone carrying this T cell receptor beta chain appeared a few times. This CDR3 comprises 16 residues. After removal of 3 bases from V and 4 bases from J, the junction contained 10 bases not matched to a gene. Germline V CDR1 and CDR2: SGHNT, YYREEE (reference sequence). Authors' analysis steps: Reference gene primer amplification gave estimated nucleated cell counts. Sequencing was performed with immunoSEQ multiplex PCR; in TCRdb, only in-frame clones are kept and a portion is missing. The DNA gave D and trimming, while V, J and clone size come from that table. The data show about 480,000 clones, about 91% seen once. The data belong to a study of blood T cell repertoires in COVID-19. Study details: The study drew acute and convalescent COVID-19 samples from the United States, Italy and Spain. Sources were T cells, B-cell-depleted T cells, or PBMCs; the material itself was cDNA or gDNA.

Those enrolled in Seattle joined during active infection and were followed longitudinally afterward. This sequence joins TRBV5-4 and TRBJ1-1; 9 bases align to TRBD1. The clonotype comes from a man aged 18 to 29 with COVID-19, enrolled during active disease. The sample taken for sequencing was peripheral blood. CDR3 loop: CASSWGQGGVGTEAFF. The CDR3 nucleotides read TGTGCCAGCAGCTGGGGACAGGGAGGGGTGGGCACTGAAGCTTTCTTT.